Below are 21 T cell receptor beta chains sequenced from a single sample in a study of blood T cells in healthy people across ages. A J-beta primer mix and a sample-barcoded 5' primer were used in a second PCR of roughly 6 to 11 cycles. TCRdb fed the 5' RACE reads into MiXCR, producing one record per CDR3 protein. The sample lists roughly 1 million distinct CDR3 sequences; about 23% were seen once. This same sample was also taken into another study, of T cells of mothers and their children.

Material: blood. These receptors were obtained from a girl aged 2 to 10 in good health.

J is TRBJ1-1 and V is TRBV7-3; no reliable D call. The CDR3 covers 12 residues. The germline gives CDR1 SGHTA, CDR2 FQGTGA. Trimming took 3 bases from V and 3 from J, leaving 5 bases between them. Written as DNA, the CDR3 is TGTGCCAGCAGCTTTTTTGACACTGAAGCTTTCTTT. It encodes CASSFFDTEAFF.

This clonotype was observed a handful of times. The chain has TRBV12-3 or TRBV12-4 and TRBJ1-2; 7 positions agree with TRBD1. V lost 0 bases and J lost 4; bases outside the gene matches: 8. The CDR3 covers 16 residues. The CDR3 nucleotides read TGTGCCAGCAGTTTAGCGCGAGGGGGCGCGTTCTATGGCTACACCTTC. Protein product: CASSLARGGAFYGYTF.

About this clonotype: A read error is possible here, since a much larger clone lies one base away. The V and J genes are TRBV6-6 and TRBJ2-5; 8 bases are a match to TRBD1. The CDR3 is 14 residues long. CDR1 MNHNY and CDR2 SVGAGI come from the germline V gene (reference sequence). Germline trimming cut 5 bases from V and 7 bases from J; bases unmatched to any gene: 9. The chain's CDR3 is CASSLQSGTGTQYF. The CDR3 DNA sequence: TGTGCCAGCAGTCTACAATCAGGGACAGGGACCCAGTACTTC.

In its sample, this clonotype was seen once. This chain uses TRBV4-2 with TRBJ2-7; possibly TRBD2 for D (6 bases). Trimming cost V 4 bases and J 5 bases, with 24 bases left between them. In germline, CDR1 is LGHNA, CDR2 YNFKEQ. This CDR3 comprises 17 residues. CDR3 sequence reads: CASSPRKVSGRSDEQYF. The CDR3 bases are TGTGCCAGCAGCCCTAGAAAGGTATCAGGGAGGTCGGACGAGCAGTACTTC.

V is TRBV20-1 and J is TRBJ2-1; 9 nucleotides agree with TRBD2. CDR1 is DFQATT, CDR2 SNEGSKA, per germline (reference sequence). The CDR3 sequence is 15 residues long. Trimming took 5 bases from V and 5 from J; bases not matched to a gene: 10. CDR3 amino acids: CSAAGTSGYNNEQFF. Here the CDR3 DNA reads TGCAGTGCTGCGGGTACTAGCGGGTATAACAATGAGCAGTTCTTC.

This clonotype was observed a few times. The rearrangement links TRBV29-1 to TRBJ2-7; no reliable D call. There are 12 residues in the CDR3. Trimming took 0 bases from V and 3 from J, leaving 6 bases between them. Per germline, CDR1 SQVTM and CDR2 ANQGSEA. The CDR3 region is CSVEDLRYEQYF. Written as DNA, the CDR3 is TGCAGCGTTGAAGATCTCCGCTACGAGCAGTACTTC.

This clonotype turned up a few times. V usage is TRBV29-1 and J usage is TRBJ2-5; 10 bases agree with TRBD1. The CDR3 is made up of 15 amino acids. The germline V gene encodes CDR1 SQVTM and CDR2 ANQGSEA. Losses at the gene ends were 3 bases for V and 11 bases for J; bases not matched to a gene: 15. In nucleotides, the CDR3 is TGCAGCGTTGACGACGGGACAGGGGCCCCCTACGGGCAGTACTTC. This encodes CSVDDGTGAPYGQYF. Using reference TRBV29-1 and TRBJ2-5 for the parts outside the CDR3, the full variable domain is SAVISQKPSRDICQRGTSLTIQCQVDSQVTMMFWYRQQPGQSLTLIATANQGSEATYESGFVIDKFPISRPNLTFSTLTVSNMSPEDSSIYLCSVDDGTGAPYGQYFGPGTRLLVL.

This rearrangement joins TRBV5-1 to TRBJ2-5, with 12 positions matching TRBD2. In germline, CDR1 is SGHRS, CDR2 YFSETQ. The junction had 8 bases not matched to a gene; V was cut back by 6 bases and J by 2 bases. The CDR3 has 16 residues. CDR3 protein: CASKSGLAGIQETQYF. CDR3 bases: TGCGCCAGCAAGAGCGGACTAGCGGGGATTCAAGAGACCCAGTACTTC.

The chain couples TRBV11-2 to TRBJ1-3; D remains ambiguous. The germline V gene has CDR1 SGHAT and CDR2 FQNNGV. This CDR3 spans 15 amino acids. V was cut by 4 bases and J by 4 bases, with 14 bases left in between. The CDR3 DNA sequence: TGTGCCAGCAGCTCTATAAAAAATGGGGGAAACACCATATATTTT. Encoded protein: CASSSIKNGGNTIYF.

This clonotype was detected only a few times. The gene calls are TRBV7-2 and TRBJ2-1, with 7 bases fitting TRBD2. V was clipped by 7 bases and J by 1 base; unmatched bases: 7. Germline V gene sequence: CDR1 SGHTA, CDR2 FQGNSA. The CDR3 is made up of 15 amino acids. CDR3 protein: CASTDPSGSYNEQFF. The CDR3 bases are TGTGCCAGCACCGACCCTAGCGGTTCCTACAATGAGCAGTTCTTC.

The chain is built from TRBV6-6 and TRBJ2-5; 9 bases fit TRBD2. The DNA end is a closer match to TRBJ2-1, so the J assignment may be wrong. In germline, CDR1 is MNHNY, CDR2 SVGAGI (reference sequence). This CDR3 contains 14 residues. Here the CDR3 reads CASSRAGGPDEQFF. The CDR3 region has the DNA TGTGCCAGCAGTAGGGCGGGAGGGCCTGATGAGCAGTTCTTC.

This clonotype was recorded a few times. This rearrangement joins TRBV5-5 to TRBJ1-4; a possible D gene is TRBD1 (5 bases). CDR1 SGHKS and CDR2 YYEKEE come from the germline V gene (reference sequence). The V gene lost 0 bases and the J gene lost 8 bases, with 14 bases spanning the gap. The CDR3 is made up of 15 amino acids. DNA of the CDR3: TGTGCCAGCAGCTTGGGGGGCCAGGGAGGAGAAAAACTGTTTTTT. Its protein product is CASSLGGQGGEKLFF.

The sample holds a few counts of this clonotype. At one end, the junction sequence differs from germline, possibly due to a read error. This rearrangement joins TRBV7-3 to TRBJ2-1; TRBD2 aligns across 7 bases. CDR3 length: 14 residues. The germline V gene encodes CDR1 SGHTA and CDR2 FQGTGA. Here the CDR3 DNA reads TGTGCCAGCAGCCTAACTACACTAGCGAATGAGCAGTTCTTC. Translating it yields CASSLTTLANEQFF.

J is TRBJ2-5 and V is TRBV16; D gene unclear. Trimming cost V 2 bases and J 1 base, with 8 bases left between them. This CDR3 spans 14 amino acids. Germline V lookup: CDR1 KGHSY, CDR2 FQNENV. As DNA, the CDR3 is TGTGCCAGCAGCCAAGGGTCAACCCAAGAGACCCAGTACTTC. Its translation is CASSQGSTQETQYF. The entire variable domain, with the rest obtained from reference TRBV16 and TRBJ2-5, is as follows: GEEVAQTPKHLVRGEGQKAKLYCAPIKGHSYVFWYQQVLKNEFKFLISFQNENVFDETGMPKERFSAKCLPNSPCSLEIQATKLEDSAVYFCASSQGSTQETQYFGPGTRLLVL.

This rearrangement joins TRBV12-3 or TRBV12-4 to TRBJ2-2; 7 positions match TRBD2. The CDR3 consists of 16 residues. Unmatched junction bases numbered 13, after V lost 9 bases and J lost 3 bases. DNA for the CDR3: TGTGCCAGTCTACTACCAAGCGGGGCCTACACCGGGGAGCTGTTTTTT. Protein product: CASLLPSGAYTGELFF.

The sample holds a few counts of this clonotype. The chain couples TRBV5-1 to TRBJ1-4, with D possibly TRBD1 on 5 matching bases. The ends were cut back, 0 bases at V and 10 bases at J, with 13 bases in the middle. CDR3 length: 14 residues. The germline CDR1 and CDR2 sequences are SGHRS and YFSETQ. CDR3 residues: CASSLVQGGRKLFF. The CDR3 nucleotides read TGCGCCAGCAGCTTGGTCCAGGGCGGTAGAAAACTGTTTTTT.

This chain links TRBV29-1 with TRBJ2-7; no firm D call. Germline CDR1 is SQVTM and CDR2 is ANQGSEA. With 1 base removed from V and 5 bases from J, the gap between germline ends came to 9 bases. The CDR3 has 12 residues. CDR3 loop: CSVEVRVNEQYF. The CDR3, as DNA: TGCAGCGTTGAAGTTAGGGTAAACGAGCAGTACTTC.

In this sample, this clonotype turned up a few times. This sequence joins TRBV28 and TRBJ1-1, with a tentative D call TRBD1 (6 bases). Trimming left V 8 bases short and J 1 base short, with 8 bases between. Germline loops: CDR1 MDHEN, CDR2 SYDVKM. The CDR3 has 12 residues. CDR3 protein: CASQGRNTEAFF. DNA for the CDR3: TGTGCCAGCCAGGGGAGGAACACTGAAGCTTTCTTT.

This clonotype was counted between two and nine times. V gene TRBV6-6 combines with J gene TRBJ2-5; 7 positions match TRBD2. CDR3 length equals 14 residues. J was trimmed by 3 bases and V by 2 bases; bases with no gene match: 3. CDR1 is MNHNY and CDR2 is SVGAGI in the germline V gene (reference sequence). In nucleotides, the CDR3 is TGTGCCAGCAGTTACCACGGGGGGAAAGAGACCCAGTACTTC. Its protein product is CASSYHGGKETQYF.

This clonotype was seen more than once but under ten times. The chain employs TRBV27 and TRBJ2-5; 9 bases match TRBD1. The J call may not be correct, given that the DNA end is closer to TRBJ2-7. The germline V gene encodes CDR1 MNHEY and CDR2 SMNVEV (reference sequence). The CDR3 is 14 residues long. The CDR3 region is CASRQWTGVGEQYF. Written as DNA, the CDR3 is TGTGCCAGCAGACAATGGACAGGGGTAGGCGAGCAGTACTTC.

A few counts support this clonotype. The chain carries TRBV7-9 and TRBJ1-2; no clear D gene. Trimming removed 5 bases from V and 5 bases from J, with 21 bases in between. CDR1 and CDR2 from the germline V gene are SEHNR and FQNEAQ (reference sequence). CDR3 size: 16 residues. The CDR3 spells CASSRGTMGRAYGYTF. The CDR3 DNA sequence: TGTGCCAGCAGCCGAGGTACGATGGGCCGCGCATATGGCTACACCTTC. Full variable domain (missing parts from reference TRBV7-9 and TRBJ1-2): DTGVSQNPRHKITKRGQNVTFRCDPISEHNRLYWYRQTLGQGPEFLTYFQNEAQLEKSRLLSDRFSAERPKGSFSTLEIQRTEQGDSAMYLCASSRGTMGRAYGYTFGSGTRLTVV.